The sequence of this T cell receptor beta chain was determined in a study of blood T cell repertoires in COVID-19. TCRdb keeps only in-frame clones here, not all; method: immunoSEQ multiplex PCR. The sample holds 100,000 to 150,000 clones, 80% to 90% seen once. Sequenced input: peripheral blood. This receptor was identified in a middle-aged man with active or convalescent COVID-19.

The CDR3 bases are TGCGCCAGCAGCTTTGAACAGGGAAAATACGAGCAGTACTTC. Translated: CASSFEQGKYEQYF. This chain uses TRBV5-1 with TRBJ2-7; TRBD1 might be the D (6 bases). V gave up 2 bases and J gave up 4 bases, with 13 bases separating them. The CDR3 consists of 14 residues. Germline loops: CDR1 SGHRS, CDR2 YFSETQ. The full variable domain, rest sourced from reference TRBV5-1 and TRBJ2-7, is KAGVTQTPRYLIKTRGQQVTLSCSPISGHRSVSWYQQTPGQGLQFLFEYFSETQRNKGNFPGRFSGRQFSNSRSEMNVSTLELGDSALYLCASSFEQGKYEQYFGPGTRLTVT.